This T cell receptor beta chain was sequenced during a study of blood T cell repertoires in COVID-19. In the study overall: Italy, Spain and the United States were the sources of the convalescent and acute COVID-19 samples. The analysed material was cDNA or gDNA that came from T cells, B-cell-depleted T cells, or PBMCs.

Authors' analysis steps: How many nucleated cells were present was estimated from reference gene primer amplification. Profiled with immunoSEQ multiplex PCR; TCRdb holds only in-frame clones, not every one. For V, J and clone size, that table is used; D and trimming come from the DNA. This sample has 40,000 to 50,000 clones, with 81% found just once. In this sample, this clone turned up once. V lost 3 bases, J lost 2 bases, and 13 bases lay in between. CDR3 size: 15 residues. CDR1 is LGHDT, CDR2 YNNKEL, per germline (reference sequence). The V and J genes are TRBV3-1 (or the pseudogene TRBV3-2) and TRBJ1-2; a possible D gene is TRBD1 (6 bases). This TCR was sampled from a man aged 35 to 55 with active or convalescent COVID-19. The sequenced material came from peripheral blood. CDR3 sequence (DNA): TGTGCCAGCAGCCACAGAGGGGGGGCGAACTATGGCTACACCTTC. Translated, it gives CASSHRGGANYGYTF.